This T cell receptor beta chain derives from a study of T cells in Graves' hyperthyroidism and ophthalmopathy. Looked up from germline, CDR1 is SGHTA and CDR2 is FQGNSA. V lost 2 bases and J lost 11, with 19 bases in between. This CDR3 comprises 16 residues. The investigators amplified TCR beta CDR3 regions from RNA transcripts. During a first-round RT-PCR of the TCR CDR3, the HTBI primer set was used. TCRdb reanalysed the multiplex PCR reads using MiXCR and keeps one entry per CDR3 protein. The profile covers approximately 500,000 distinct CDR3 sequences, with 40% to 55% appearing a single time and roughly 8.2% taken by the ten largest. Remarks on this clonotype: This may come from a read error, since a much larger clone is one base off.

Sequencing was performed on peripheral blood or thyroid tissue (not recorded which). This chain links TRBV7-2 with TRBJ1-6; TRBD1 might be the D (5 bases). The receptor's source is a woman aged 18-29 years with Graves' hyperthyroidism. The CDR3 DNA reads TGTGCCAGCAGCTTAAGGGTCCAGGGCCCTAACCCACCCCTCCACTTT. Encoded protein: CASSLRVQGPNPPLHF.